These T cell receptor beta chains were read from a single sample in a study of control samples from healthy donors and cancer patients. Clones were read by immunoSEQ multiplex PCR, and TCRdb kept only the in-frame ones, dropping some. The sample yields over 150,000 clones, 94% seen once. The material sequenced was blood. The origin of the receptors is a woman under 30 in good health. CDR3s include the opening cysteine and the closing phenylalanine or tryptophan. D genes are given only for firm matches. Only part of the rows carry a size: once, few, many, or a class if the clone is expanded.

>TRBJ2-5|.|medium-sized|TRBV24-1
TGTGCCACCAGTGACGTGGGACAAATCCAGTACTTC
CATSDVGQIQYF
>TRBJ2-3|.|.|TRBV4-3
TGCGCCAGCAGCCAAGATACTCAGCCCACAGATACGCAGTATTTT
CASSQDTQPTDTQYF
>TRBJ1-1|.|.|TRBV6-5
TGTGCCAGCATCAAGAGGCGGCGGGAGAGCACTGAAGCTTTCTTT
CASIKRRRESTEAFF
>TRBJ2-1|.|once|TRBV6-5
TGTGCCAGCAGCAGACAGGACCGGGATGAGCAGTTCTTC
CASSRQDRDEQFF
>TRBJ2-5|TRBD2|.|TRBV5-1
TGCGCCAGCAGCTTGATGGAGTCGGGGGGACTAGCGGGAGGACCACAAGAGACCCAGTACTTC
CASSLMESGGLAGGPQETQYF
>TRBJ1-1|.|.|TRBV13
TGTGCCAGTCTTAGAGGGGAGAACACTGAAGCTTTCTTT
CASLRGENTEAFF
>TRBJ2-5|.|.|TRBV6-5
TGTGCCAGCAGCGCCGCAAACCAAGAGACCCAGTACTTC
CASSAANQETQYF
>TRBJ2-3|.|.|TRBV9
TGTGCCAGCAGCGTCTGGGACTCTAGCACAGATACGCAGTATTTT
CASSVWDSSTDTQYF
>TRBJ2-1|.|.|TRBV18
TGTGCCAGCTCACCACCTCTATACAATGAGCAGTTCTTC
CASSPPLYNEQFF
>TRBJ2-5|TRBD1|.|TRBV3-1/TRBV3-2
TGTGCCAGCAGCCAAATGGTCAGGGGGGAGACCCAGTACTTC
CASSQMVRGETQYF
>TRBJ1-1|TRBD1|.|TRBV5-1
TGCGCCAGCAGCTTGGGACAGGGGGCGGTGGCTTTCTTT
CASSLGQGAVAFF
>TRBJ1-1|.|.|TRBV7-9
TGTGCCAGCAGCTTAGTGGCGAACACTGAAGCTTTCTTT
CASSLVANTEAFF
>TRBJ2-7|TRBD2|.|TRBV11-2
TGTGCCAGCAGCTTAGATACCCTAGCGGGAGTTACTTACGAGCAGTACTTC
CASSLDTLAGVTYEQYF
>TRBJ1-5|TRBD1|.|TRBV19
TGTGCCAGTAGACTATCCGACAGGGGAGGAGTACCCCAGCATTTT
CASRLSDRGGVPQHF